The rows below give T cell receptor beta chains drawn from one sample of a study of CD8 T cells in ankylosing spondylitis. TCRdb itself ran the 5' RACE reads through MiXCR, one entry per CDR3 protein. The sample records about 170,000 distinct CDR3 sequences, around 18% being singletons. Sequences were obtained from blood, either unsorted or a sorted T cell fraction (not recorded which). These receptors all come from a male donor with ankylosing spondylitis or in good health (not recorded which). The CDR3 runs from the conserved cysteine through the conserved F or W. Fields, in order: clone size, D gene, V gene, J gene, CDR3 DNA, CDR3 protein. A D gene is named only where the DNA matches it firmly. Some rows mark clone size as missing; the rest say once, few, many or name a class of expanded clone.

>.|TRBD1|TRBV12-3/TRBV12-4|TRBJ1-4
TGTGCCAGCAGTTTGGGGGGACAGAATGAAAAACTGTTTTTT
CASSLGGQNEKLFF
>few|TRBD1|TRBV28|TRBJ2-4
TGTGCCAGCAGTACGGGACAGCGTGTTCTAGCCAAAAACATTCAGTACTTC
CASSTGQRVLAKNIQYF
>.|.|TRBV2|TRBJ1-5
TGTGCCAGCAGTGGACCGTCAGGGGCTAGCAATCAGCCCCAGCATTTT
CASSGPSGASNQPQHF
>.|TRBD2|TRBV10-3|TRBJ2-5
TGTGCCATCAGTGAGTCCCCGGCTAGCGGGAGTTCACTTGCGCGAGAGACCCAGTACTTC
CAISESPASGSSLARETQYF
>many|.|TRBV20-1|TRBJ1-4
TGCAGTGCTAGGAACAGGGAAAAACTGTTTTTT
CSARNREKLFF
>.|TRBD1|TRBV20-1|TRBJ1-4
TGCAGTGCTAGTCCCTCTAAACAGGGGGTCGGTGAAAAACTGTTTTTT
CSASPSKQGVGEKLFF
>few|.|TRBV28|TRBJ2-5
TGTGCCAGCAGTTCAGTAGCACACCTTCAAGAGACCCAGTACTTC
CASSSVAHLQETQYF
>few|TRBD2|TRBV5-4|TRBJ2-3
TGTGCCAGCAGCTTGGGGACTAGCGGGAGCTCAGATACGCAGTATTTT
CASSLGTSGSSDTQYF
>.|TRBD1|TRBV29-1|TRBJ2-7
TGCAGCGGGGGACAGGGAAGCTCCTACGAGCAGTACTTC
CSGGQGSSYEQYF
>.|.|TRBV27|TRBJ1-5
TGTGCCAGCAGTTTTTTGGGGATGGGGCAGCCCCAGCATTTT
CASSFLGMGQPQHF
>many|TRBD1|TRBV12-3/TRBV12-4|TRBJ1-1
TGTGCCACCAACGGTAATGACAGGGCACCGGACACTGAAGCTTTCTTT
CATNGNDRAPDTEAFF
>few|.|TRBV6-1|TRBJ1-5
TGTGCCAGCAGTGAAGCAAGGGGTCAGCCCCAGCATTTT
CASSEARGQPQHF
>few|.|TRBV3-1|TRBJ2-1
TGTGCCAGCAGCCAAGATCTAGGTGAGCAGTTCTTC
CASSQDLGEQFF
>many|.|TRBV20-1|TRBJ2-4
TGCAGTGCCCACCCCGGACAGCTAGCCAAAAACATTCAGTACTTC
CSAHPGQLAKNIQYF
>many|TRBD2|TRBV5-5|TRBJ2-2
TGTGCCACCTCGTCGGGGGGAGGCACCGGGGAGCTGTTTTTT
CATSSGGGTGELFF
>many|.|TRBV20-1|TRBJ2-6
TGCAGTGCTAGAGTGACGGGTTTTAGCTCTGGGGCCAACGTCCTGACTTTC
CSARVTGFSSGANVLTF
>few|TRBD2|TRBV27|TRBJ2-7
TGTGCCAGCAGTACAATTCCGGGACTAGTTTACGAGCAGTACTTC
CASSTIPGLVYEQYF
>many|.|TRBV20-1|TRBJ1-1
TGCAGCGCCCAGGGCGGGTATACTGAAGCTTTCTTT
CSAQGGYTEAFF
>.|TRBD1|TRBV4-1|TRBJ2-5
TGCGCCAGCAGAGCAAATACAGGGGCAGAGACCCAGTACTTC
CASRANTGAETQYF
>.|.|TRBV10-3|TRBJ2-2
TGTGCCATCGAGAGTGGCGGGCGCGGCGGCGGGGAGCTGTTTTTT
CAIESGGRGGGELFF
>many|.|TRBV20-1|TRBJ2-3
TGCAGTGCTAGTCCGCCGTCTAGCACAGATACGCAGTATTTT
CSASPPSSTDTQYF
>many|.|TRBV20-1|TRBJ2-7
TGCAGTACCAAGAAAAGGGCCCACGAGCAGTACTTC
CSTKKRAHEQYF
>few|TRBD1|TRBV25-1|TRBJ2-7
TGTGCCAGCAGTGACAGACAGGGCCTCTCCTACGAGCAGTACTTC
CASSDRQGLSYEQYF
>few|.|TRBV12-3/TRBV12-4|TRBJ2-2
TGTGCCAGCAGCCTAGGGGACGGCGGGAACACCGGGGAGCTGTTTTTT
CASSLGDGGNTGELFF
>many|.|TRBV29-1|TRBJ1-1
TGCAGCGCCCTCGATGGGGGTATTGAAGCTTTCTTT
CSALDGGIEAFF
>few|.|TRBV18|TRBJ2-3
TGTGCCAGCTCCCCGGAGGGCCCAGATACGCAGTATTTT
CASSPEGPDTQYF
>.|TRBD1|TRBV4-2|TRBJ1-2
TGTGCCAGCAGCCAAGCGTCCAGGGGGCAGGATGGCTACACCTTC
CASSQASRGQDGYTF
>.|.|TRBV28|TRBJ1-1
TGTGCCAGCAGTTTGGGGGCAGGGAGGGTGAACACTGAAGCTTTCTTT
CASSLGAGRVNTEAFF
>.|.|TRBV24-1|TRBJ1-4
TGTGCCACCAGTGACCGGGGAACAGTAAATGAAAAACTGTTTTTT
CATSDRGTVNEKLFF
>few|.|TRBV2|TRBJ1-5
TGTGCCAGCAGTGAAGCGTTGCAGGGGAGGCAGCCCCAGCATTTT
CASSEALQGRQPQHF
>few|TRBD2|TRBV11-2|TRBJ2-3
TGTGCCAGCAGAACAACCAGCGGGAGAGAAATAGATACGCAGTATTTT
CASRTTSGREIDTQYF
>few|TRBD1|TRBV6-1|TRBJ1-5
TGTGCCAGCAGGGGACAGGGCTGGGGCAATCAGCCCCAGCATTTT
CASRGQGWGNQPQHF
>many|.|TRBV20-1|TRBJ2-5
TGCAGGGCGTCCCAGGCCCCAGAGACCCAGTACTTC
CRASQAPETQYF
>many|TRBD2|TRBV5-1|TRBJ2-7
TGCGCCAGCAGGACCGTGACTAGCGGGAGCGGGCAGTACTTC
CASRTVTSGSGQYF
>.|.|TRBV7-2|TRBJ2-3
TGTGCCAGCATCCCTTGGGCGACTAACACAGATACGCAGTATTTT
CASIPWATNTDTQYF
>.|TRBD2|TRBV2|TRBJ2-6
TGTGCCAGCACGTTAGCGGGAGGCCTCTCTGGGGCCAACGTCCTGACTTTC
CASTLAGGLSGANVLTF
>many|.|TRBV29-1|TRBJ2-7
TGCAGCGTTGGGACAGTAAAGGCCTACGAGCAGTACTTC
CSVGTVKAYEQYF
>many|.|TRBV20-1|TRBJ2-3
TGCAGTGCTAGAGATGGGACTAGCACAGATACGCAGTATTTT
CSARDGTSTDTQYF
>few|TRBD2|TRBV12-3/TRBV12-4|TRBJ2-1
TGTGCCAGCAGTTTTAGGGAGGGCTACAATGAGCAGTTCTTC
CASSFREGYNEQFF
>many|.|TRBV5-1|TRBJ2-5
TGCGCCAGCAGCTTGGAGTTCTCCGAAGAGACCCAGTACTTC
CASSLEFSEETQYF
>.|.|TRBV4-2|TRBJ2-2
TGTGCCAGCAGCCGAGCCGTGATCCTAGCGACCGGGGAGCTGTTTTTT
CASSRAVILATGELFF
>.|.|TRBV2|TRBJ2-1
TGTGCCAGCAGTGCCGGGACACAGTTCTTC
CASSAGTQFF
>.|TRBD2|TRBV19|TRBJ2-3
TGTGCCAGTAGAGACCAACGCCTAGCGGGCACAGATACGCAGTATTTT
CASRDQRLAGTDTQYF
>many|TRBD1|TRBV20-1|TRBJ1-2
TGCAGTGCTAGAGATTTCCTCTCGGGACAGGGGGATGGCTACACCTTC
CSARDFLSGQGDGYTF
>many|TRBD2|TRBV5-1|TRBJ2-7
TGCGCCAGCAGCTTGGCGGGAGGGAACTACGAGCAGTACTTC
CASSLAGGNYEQYF
>.|.|TRBV6-1|TRBJ2-1
TGTGCCAGCAGTGAAGTGGGAATTGGGAATGAGCAGTTCTTC
CASSEVGIGNEQFF
>.|TRBD2|TRBV10-1|TRBJ2-2
TGCGCCAGCGGCTCTCGGGGGGACGGGGAGCTGTTTTTT
CASGSRGDGELFF
>.|.|TRBV9|TRBJ1-2
TGTGCCAGCAGCGTAAATCTGGCCCTCGCTTCTAACTATGGCTACACCTTC
CASSVNLALASNYGYTF
>.|.|TRBV6-4|TRBJ1-5
TGTGCCTTCAGTTTTCAACCGGGACAAGCCTTTTATAGCAATCAGCCCCAGCATTTT
CAFSFQPGQAFYSNQPQHF
>many|TRBD1|TRBV29-1|TRBJ1-2
TGCAGCGGCCAGGGGGCTGATGGCTACACCTTC
CSGQGADGYTF
>few|TRBD2|TRBV11-2|TRBJ2-7
TGTGCCAGCAGCTCCGGGACTAGCGGGAGATCCAACGAGCAGTACTTC
CASSSGTSGRSNEQYF
>many|.|TRBV7-8|TRBJ2-7
TGTGCCAGCAGCTTAGAAATGTTCGACGAGCAGTACTTC
CASSLEMFDEQYF
>many|.|TRBV5-1|TRBJ2-2
TGCGCCAGCAGCTTGGACTTTAACACCGGGGAGCTGTTTTTT
CASSLDFNTGELFF
>few|.|TRBV12-3/TRBV12-4|TRBJ1-5
TGTGCCAGCAGTTCTACTTACCGGGAAATCATTAGCAATCAGCCCCAGCATTTT
CASSSTYREIISNQPQHF
>few|.|TRBV5-1|TRBJ2-1
TGCGCCAGCAGCTCGGACTGGGGTCCCTTCAATGAGCAGTTCTTC
CASSSDWGPFNEQFF
>many|TRBD2|TRBV5-1|TRBJ2-1
TGCGCCAGCAGCTTAACGGACAGACCAAACCGATTAGCGGGAAGGTACAATGAGCAGTTCTTC
CASSLTDRPNRLAGRYNEQFF
>few|TRBD2|TRBV5-1|TRBJ2-3
TGCGCCAGCAGCCCCGAAAAGGTAGCGGGAGGTGTAGGGGCAATTTATTTT
CASSPEKVAGGVGAIYF
>few|.|TRBV9|TRBJ2-3
TGTGCCAGCAGCGTGCTACAGGGCGCAGATACGCAGTATTTT
CASSVLQGADTQYF
>.|TRBD1|TRBV5-1|TRBJ2-7
TGCGCCAGCAGCCGGACAACCCTCGGGACAGGCTCCTACGAGCAGTACTTC
CASSRTTLGTGSYEQYF
>many|TRBD2|TRBV2|TRBJ2-7
TGTGCCAGCAGTGAAGCTAGCGGGAGGACGAGTGAGCAGTACTTC
CASSEASGRTSEQYF